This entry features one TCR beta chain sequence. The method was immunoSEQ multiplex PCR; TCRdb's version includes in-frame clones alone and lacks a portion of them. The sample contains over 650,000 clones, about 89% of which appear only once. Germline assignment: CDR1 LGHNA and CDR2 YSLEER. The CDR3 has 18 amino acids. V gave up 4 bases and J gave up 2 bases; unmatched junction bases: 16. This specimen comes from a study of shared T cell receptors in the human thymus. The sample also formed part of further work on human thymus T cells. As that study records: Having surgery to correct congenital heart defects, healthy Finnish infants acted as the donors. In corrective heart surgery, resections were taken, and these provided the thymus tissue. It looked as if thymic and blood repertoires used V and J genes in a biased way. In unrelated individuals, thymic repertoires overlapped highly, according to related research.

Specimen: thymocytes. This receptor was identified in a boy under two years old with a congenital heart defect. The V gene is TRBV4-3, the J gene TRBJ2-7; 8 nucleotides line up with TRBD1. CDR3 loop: CASSPIRGTDRGPYEQYF. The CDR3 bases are TGCGCCAGCAGCCCAATAAGGGGGACAGACAGGGGCCCCTACGAGCAGTACTTC.